Given below is one T cell receptor (beta chain) in context. The antigen is not known. This CDR3 spans 15 amino acids. Germline V gene data show CDR1 as SGHRS and CDR2 as YFSETQ. V shed 0 bases and J shed 3 bases, with 10 bases lying between them. These data originate in a study of Ad26.COV2.S vaccination and SARS-CoV-2 variants. Background on the study: The COV1001 Ad26.COV2.S trial arm included the donor.

TCRdb's copy holds only in-frame clones and misses some; the assay was immunoSEQ multiplex PCR. Of over 400,000 clones listed, about 91% were seen once; the top ten hold approximately 2.5%. The treatment denotes: 19 received Ad26.COV2.S at low or high dose, single or two shots; about 5 received placebo; per-sample allocation not given. Sampling happened 63 days after the first vaccine or placebo injection. Study-level findings and limits: Substantial breadth was reported for post-vaccination spike-specific CD8+ and CD4+ T cells.

This sequence originates from a person aged 18-60 years who received the Ad26.COV2.S COVID-19 vaccine or a placebo. The sequencing used peripheral blood, collected in a trial of Ad26.COV2.S vaccine versus placebo. The rearrangement links TRBV5-1 to TRBJ1-3; D is possibly TRBD1 (6 bases). The CDR3 here is CASSLGTGNGNTIYF. In DNA form, the CDR3 reads TGCGCCAGCAGCTTGGGAACAGGGAATGGAAACACCATATATTTT.